Shown below are 24 T cell receptor beta chains from a single sample sequenced in a study of T cell changes during pregnancy in multiple sclerosis. TCRdb's copy holds only in-frame clones and misses some; the assay was immunoSEQ multiplex PCR. The data show approximately 66,000 clones, roughly 90% seen once. The starting material was CD8+ T cells from peripheral blood mononuclear cells, obtained before pregnancy. The receptor source for this set is a female donor with multiple sclerosis, enrolled in a pregnancy study.

The gene calls are TRBV10-3 and TRBJ1-4; 7 bases are a match to TRBD1. This CDR3 is 15 amino acids long. Trimming at V came to 1 base and at J to 5 bases, leaving 4 bases not matched to a gene. Germline CDR1 is ENHRY and CDR2 is SYGVKD. The CDR3 here is CAISEWGTENEKLFF. CDR3 DNA: TGTGCCATCAGTGAGTGGGGGACAGAAAATGAAAAACTGTTTTTT.

V and J are TRBV15 and TRBJ2-7; D perhaps matches TRBD1 (6 bases). The CDR3 has 15 amino acids. Trimming took 4 bases from V and 5 from J, leaving 18 bases between them. CDR1 and CDR2 (germline): LNHNV, YYDKDF (reference sequence). CDR3 residues: CATSKFPGQKDEQYF. The CDR3 bases are TGTGCCACCAGCAAATTTCCGGGACAAAAGGACGAGCAGTACTTC.

V usage is TRBV2 and J usage is TRBJ2-1, with D tentatively TRBD1 (6 bases). The CDR3 sequence is 15 residues long. Germline V gene sequence: CDR1 SNHLY, CDR2 FYNNEI. The V end was cut by 3 bases, the J end by 7 bases, with 16 bases between. The DNA for the CDR3 is TGTGCCAGCAGTGATGGACAGTCAATACCAAATGAGCAGTTCTTC. Its protein is CASSDGQSIPNEQFF.

The chain has TRBV7-2 and TRBJ2-7; 9 bases map to TRBD1. Germline V gene lookup returns CDR1 SGHTA and CDR2 FQGNSA. Unmatched junction bases numbered 4, after V lost 3 bases and J lost 4 bases. This CDR3 spans 14 amino acids. Here the CDR3 DNA reads TGTGCCAGCAGCTTGGACAGGGGCGATTACGAGCAGTACTTC. It translates to CASSLDRGDYEQYF.

The V gene is TRBV2, the J gene TRBJ1-2; TRBD1 aligns across 8 bases. This CDR3 contains 11 residues. J gave up 8 bases and V 6 bases, and 2 bases lay outside the gene matches. CDR1 is SNHLY, CDR2 FYNNEI, per germline. The CDR3 DNA reads as TGTGCCAGCAGGACAGGGGAAGGCTACACCTTC. It translates to CASRTGEGYTF.

The chain couples TRBV13 to TRBJ1-1, with D perhaps matching TRBD1 (6 bases). V was cut by 5 bases and J by 0 bases, with 13 bases left in between. This CDR3 spans 15 amino acids. CDR1 is PRHDT, CDR2 FYEKMQ, per germline (reference sequence). CDR3 amino acids: CASSGPGHMNTEAFF. The CDR3 region has the DNA TGTGCCAGCAGCGGACCGGGACACATGAACACTGAAGCTTTCTTT.

The rearrangement joins TRBV27 to TRBJ1-2; the D is unclear. Germline V CDR1 and CDR2: MNHEY, SMNVEV (reference sequence). The CDR3 runs 15 residues. Trimming took 5 bases from V and 4 from J, leaving 17 bases between them. The CDR3 reads CASSSLGLAGYGYTF. The CDR3 region has the DNA TGTGCCAGCAGTAGCCTCGGGCTGGCGGGCTATGGCTACACCTTC.

The chain combines TRBV11-2 with TRBJ1-3; 9 nucleotides line up with TRBD1. V was clipped by 1 base and J by 4 bases; unmatched bases: 11. Looked up from germline, CDR1 is SGHAT and CDR2 is FQNNGV. CDR3 length: 18 amino acids. This chain's CDR3 is CASSLAVWDRVSGNTIYF. In DNA, the CDR3 is TGTGCCAGCAGCTTAGCTGTGTGGGACAGGGTATCGGGAAACACCATATATTTT.

This clone was recorded once. V gene TRBV15 combines with J gene TRBJ2-5; tentative D call: TRBD2 (6 bases). CDR1 and CDR2 from the germline V gene are LNHNV and YYDKDF (reference sequence). This CDR3 is built from 16 residues. The V end lost 4 bases, the J end lost 5 bases, and 20 bases lay between the germline ends. CDR3 DNA sequence: TGTGCCACCAGCACGGAGGGCCTTCTCAATGGGGAGACCCAGTACTTC. Its translation: CATSTEGLLNGETQYF.

The table lists this clone with a count of one. The rearrangement links TRBV9 to TRBJ1-1; 7 positions match TRBD1. The V gene's germline CDR1 is SGDLS and CDR2 YYNGEE. The CDR3 consists of 13 residues. The V gene end was trimmed by 0 bases and the J gene end by 4 bases; junction bases not matched to a gene: 0. The CDR3 loop reads CASSVGDSTEAFF. The DNA for the CDR3 is TGTGCCAGCAGCGTAGGGGACAGCACTGAAGCTTTCTTT.

The chain is built from TRBV6-5 and TRBJ2-7; D gene ambiguous. The CDR3 extends over 12 amino acids. Germline CDR1 and CDR2: MNHEY and SVGAGI. V was trimmed by 0 bases and J by 6 bases, leaving 6 bases between them. CDR3 coding DNA: TGTGCCAGCAGTTACTCCGCCGGCGAGCAGTACTTC. It is translated as CASSYSAGEQYF.

This chain connects TRBV29-1 to TRBJ2-1; the match to TRBD2 covers 9 bases. The CDR3 is 13 residues long. Unmatched junction bases numbered 9, after V lost 0 bases and J lost 15 bases. Germline-derived CDR1 and CDR2 are SQVTM and ANQGSEA. CDR3 in amino acids: CSVEEAPSGVRFF. CDR3 nucleotide sequence: TGCAGCGTTGAAGAAGCTCCTAGCGGGGTTCGGTTCTTC.

The J gene is TRBJ1-1, the V gene TRBV19, with 9 bases lining up with TRBD1. CDR3 length equals 15 residues. V shed 3 bases and J 0 bases; nucleotides not matched to a gene: 2. Germline lookup yields CDR1 LNHDA and CDR2 SQIVND (reference sequence). The CDR3 loop reads CASSMTGGLNTEAFF. The CDR3 DNA follows: TGTGCCAGTAGTATGACAGGGGGTTTGAACACTGAAGCTTTCTTT.

This chain uses TRBV13 with TRBJ1-2; D gene uncertain. This CDR3 contains 15 residues. Germline CDR1 reads PRHDT; CDR2 reads FYEKMQ (reference sequence). V lost 0 bases and J lost 2, with 10 bases in between. CDR3 protein: CASSLGAVTNYGYTF. Written as DNA, the CDR3 is TGTGCCAGCAGCTTAGGAGCGGTGACCAACTATGGCTACACCTTC.

The count of this clone is one. This chain uses TRBV7-2 with TRBJ1-3, with 7 nucleotides matching TRBD1. After removal of 5 bases from V and 1 base from J, the junction contained 8 bases not matched to a gene. This CDR3 comprises 16 residues. Germline V gene data show CDR1 as SGHTA and CDR2 as FQGNSA. The CDR3 sequence: CASSHQNRGSGNTIYF. The CDR3 DNA reads as TGTGCCAGCAGCCATCAAAACAGGGGTTCTGGAAACACCATATATTTT.

This rearrangement joins TRBV2 to TRBJ1-2; TRBD1 agrees at 7 bases. This CDR3 is built from 15 residues. V lost 3 bases, J lost 3 bases, and 7 bases stayed unmatched. In germline, CDR1 is SNHLY, CDR2 FYNNEI. CDR3 DNA sequence: TGTGCCAGCAGTGAGACCGGGACAGCCTACTATGGCTACACCTTC. As protein: CASSETGTAYYGYTF.

This clone was picked up one time. The rearrangement uses TRBV6-5 and TRBJ2-3; 10 bases map to TRBD2. Germline CDR1 MNHEY, CDR2 SVGAGI. Unmatched junction bases numbered 4, after V lost 5 bases and J lost 2 bases. The CDR3 is 15 residues long. CDR3 region: CASSHLAGDTDTQYF. Written as DNA, the CDR3 is TGTGCCAGCAGTCACCTAGCGGGGGACACAGATACGCAGTATTTT.

The chain links TRBV7-3 to TRBJ2-1, with 8 bases identical to TRBD2. V lost 6 bases, J lost 0 bases, and 4 bases stayed unmatched. The germline gives CDR1 SGHTA, CDR2 FQGTGA. The CDR3 length is 15 residues. The DNA for the CDR3 is TGTGCCAGCAGTACGGGGGGGAGCTCCTACAATGAGCAGTTCTTC. Its translation: CASSTGGSSYNEQFF. The full variable domain, completed using reference TRBV7-3 and TRBJ2-1, is GAGVSQTPSNKVTEKGKYVELRCDPISGHTALYWYRQSLGQGPEFLIYFQGTGAADDSGLPNDRFFAVRPEGSVSTLKIQRTERGDSAVYLCASSTGGSSYNEQFFGPGTRLTVL.

The chain is built from TRBV13 and TRBJ2-1; D remains ambiguous. V shed 10 bases and J shed 0 bases, with 16 bases lying between them. Germline lookup yields CDR1 PRHDT and CDR2 FYEKMQ (reference sequence). There are 15 residues in the CDR3. In DNA, the CDR3 is TGTGCCACCCCCAATTCCGCCAGCTCCTACAATGAGCAGTTCTTC. The encoded protein is CATPNSASSYNEQFF.

A single count supports this clone. This same CDR3 is encoded by further DNA sequences in the sample. The chain employs TRBV4-1 and TRBJ1-1; TRBD1 might be the D (6 bases). The V gene's germline CDR1 is MGHRA and CDR2 YSYEKL. Trimming removed 3 bases from V and 5 bases from J, with 10 bases in between. This CDR3 spans 13 amino acids. In DNA, the CDR3 is TGCGCCAGCAGCCACAGGGGTTTAACTGAAGCTTTCTTT. Amino acid sequence: CASSHRGLTEAFF.

The chain uses TRBV9 and TRBJ1-4; 9 nucleotides match TRBD1. CDR1 SGDLS and CDR2 YYNGEE come from the germline V gene. Losses at the gene ends were 3 bases for V and 6 bases for J; bases not matched to a gene: 12. The CDR3 loop spans 17 amino acids. CDR3 amino acids: CASSAGTGFLEYEKLFF. DNA of the CDR3: TGTGCCAGCAGCGCCGGGACAGGGTTTCTTGAGTATGAAAAACTGTTTTTT.

The rearrangement links TRBV10-3 to TRBJ1-5, with D uncertain. The V gene's germline CDR1 is ENHRY and CDR2 SYGVKD. Trimming left V 6 bases short and J 1 base short, with 10 bases between. The CDR3 spans 14 residues. This CDR3 reads CAISAGQSNQPQHF. CDR3 nucleotides: TGTGCCATCAGCGCGGGCCAGAGCAATCAGCCCCAGCATTTT.

Ten or more counts support this clone. The genes are TRBV5-8 and TRBJ1-2, with D unresolved. The CDR3 has 11 amino acids. V shed 5 bases and J shed 4 bases, with 6 bases lying between them. Germline lookup yields CDR1 SGHTS and CDR2 YDEGEE. The CDR3 nucleotides read TGTGCCAGCAGTCACAGCTATGGCTACACCTTC. As protein: CASSHSYGYTF.

This clone was detected once. The chain recombines TRBV6-6 with TRBJ2-5; TRBD2 matches 7 bases. Germline-derived CDR1 and CDR2 are MNHNY and SVGAGI (reference sequence). V was clipped by 4 bases and J by 9 bases; unmatched bases: 14. The CDR3 has 15 residues. CDR3 residues: CASSWAPVDRGAQYF. As DNA, the CDR3 is TGTGCCAGCAGTTGGGCCCCCGTCGACCGGGGGGCCCAGTACTTC.